Shown below are 5 T cell receptor beta chains from a single sample sequenced in a study of blood T cell repertoires in COVID-19. Clones were sequenced by immunoSEQ multiplex PCR, and TCRdb holds only the in-frame ones, with some missing. The sample has 140,000 to 150,000 clones, approximately 80% seen once. The sequencing sample was made of peripheral blood. These TCRs come from a woman aged 60 to 75 with acute or convalescent COVID-19.

V gene TRBV30 combines with J gene TRBJ2-7, with 7 positions matching TRBD1. J lost 3 bases, V lost 5 bases, and 10 bases had no gene match. The CDR3 contains 14 residues. Germline V CDR1 and CDR2: GTSNPN, SVGIG (reference sequence). In nucleotides, the CDR3 is TGTGCCTGGGACCCGGGACAGAGGTTCTACGAGCAGTACTTC. Translation gives CAWDPGQRFYEQYF.

The chain combines TRBV15 with TRBJ2-7; 9 nucleotides line up with TRBD2. CDR3 length: 14 residues. With V trimmed by 7 bases and J by 4 bases, 8 bases remained unmatched. Germline CDR1 reads LNHNV; CDR2 reads YYDKDF (reference sequence). In nucleotides, the CDR3 is TGTGCCACCACCAATAGCGGGAGAGGTTACGAGCAGTACTTC. This sequence encodes CATTNSGRGYEQYF.

This chain's CDR3 is CASSAVAGGPYEQYF. CDR3 DNA sequence: TGTGCCAGCAGCGCAGTAGCGGGAGGGCCGTACGAGCAGTACTTC. The chain employs TRBV6-4 and TRBJ2-7, with TRBD2 matching over 11 bases. This CDR3 is built from 15 residues. The trim removed 6 bases at V and 4 bases at J, leaving 8 bases unmatched. Germline-derived CDR1 and CDR2 are MRHNA and SNTAGT.

J is TRBJ2-1 and V is TRBV9; TRBD2 agrees at 12 bases. The CDR3 sequence is 16 residues long. Losses at the gene ends were 3 bases for V and 5 bases for J; bases not matched to a gene: 6. CDR1 SGDLS and CDR2 YYNGEE come from the germline V gene. CDR3 sequence (DNA): TGTGCCAGCAGCGCCACCCTAGCGGGAGGGAACAATGAGCAGTTCTTC. Residues: CASSATLAGGNNEQFF.

The count of this clone is one. This rearrangement joins TRBV5-1 to TRBJ2-7; tentatively, D is TRBD2 (6 bases). The V gene's germline CDR1 is SGHRS and CDR2 YFSETQ. With 4 bases removed from V and 2 bases from J, the gap between germline ends came to 16 bases. The CDR3 loop spans 15 amino acids. This chain's CDR3 is CASSLAGTSTYEQYF. CDR3 sequence (DNA): TGCGCCAGCAGCCTGGCCGGGACTTCTACCTACGAGCAGTACTTC.